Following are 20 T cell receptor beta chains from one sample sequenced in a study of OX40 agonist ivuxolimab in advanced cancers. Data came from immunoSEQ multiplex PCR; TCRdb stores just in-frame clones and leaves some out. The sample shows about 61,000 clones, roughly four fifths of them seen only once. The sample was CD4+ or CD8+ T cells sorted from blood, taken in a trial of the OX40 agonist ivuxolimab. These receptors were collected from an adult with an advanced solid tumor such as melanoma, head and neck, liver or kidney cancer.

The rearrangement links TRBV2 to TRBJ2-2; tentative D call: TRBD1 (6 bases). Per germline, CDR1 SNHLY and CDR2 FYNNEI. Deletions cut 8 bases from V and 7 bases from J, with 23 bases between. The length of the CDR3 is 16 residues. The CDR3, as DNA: TGTGCCAGCCTGTCCTGGGCAGGGGACCCCGACGGGGAGCTGTTTTTT. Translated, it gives CASLSWAGDPDGELFF.

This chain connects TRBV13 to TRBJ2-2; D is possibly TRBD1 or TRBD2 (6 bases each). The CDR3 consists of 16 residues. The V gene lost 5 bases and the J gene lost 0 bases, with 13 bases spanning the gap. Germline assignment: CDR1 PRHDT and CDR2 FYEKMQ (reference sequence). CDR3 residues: CASSGTGGANTGELFF. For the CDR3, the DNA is TGTGCCAGCAGCGGCACCGGGGGCGCGAACACCGGGGAGCTGTTTTTT.

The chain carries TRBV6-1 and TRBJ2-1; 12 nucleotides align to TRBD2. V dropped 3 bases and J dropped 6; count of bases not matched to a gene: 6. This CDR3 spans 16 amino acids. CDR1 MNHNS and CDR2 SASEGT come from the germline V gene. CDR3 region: CASSDPGLAGRNEQFF. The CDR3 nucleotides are TGTGCCAGCAGTGACCCCGGACTAGCGGGGCGCAATGAGCAGTTCTTC.

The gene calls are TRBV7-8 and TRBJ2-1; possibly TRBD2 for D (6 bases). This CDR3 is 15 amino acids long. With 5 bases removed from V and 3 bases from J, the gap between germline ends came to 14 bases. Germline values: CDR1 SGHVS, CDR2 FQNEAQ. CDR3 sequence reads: CASSPELADYNEQFF. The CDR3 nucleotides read TGTGCCAGCAGCCCTGAGTTAGCGGACTACAATGAGCAGTTCTTC.

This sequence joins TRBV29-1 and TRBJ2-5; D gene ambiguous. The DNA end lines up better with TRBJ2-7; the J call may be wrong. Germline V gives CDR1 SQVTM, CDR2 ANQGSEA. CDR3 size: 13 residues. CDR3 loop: CSVEAPTTYEQYF. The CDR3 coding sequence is TGCAGCGTTGAAGCCCCGACGACCTACGAGCAGTACTTC.

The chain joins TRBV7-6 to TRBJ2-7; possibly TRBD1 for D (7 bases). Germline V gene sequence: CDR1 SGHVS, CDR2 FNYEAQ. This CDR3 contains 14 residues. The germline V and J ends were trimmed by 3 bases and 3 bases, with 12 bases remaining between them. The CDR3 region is CASSFGGQYYEQYF. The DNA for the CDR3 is TGTGCCAGCAGCTTCGGGGGACAGTACTACGAGCAGTACTTC.

The DNA of the CDR3 is TGTGCCAGCAGCGTAGAGGGGGCAGGTTACAATGAGCAGTTCTTC. This sequence encodes CASSVEGAGYNEQFF. The rearrangement uses TRBV9 and TRBJ2-1; the match to TRBD1 covers 7 bases. This CDR3 is built from 15 residues. V was pared by 0 bases and J by 4 bases, with 4 bases of the junction left unmatched. CDR1 and CDR2 (germline): SGDLS, YYNGEE.

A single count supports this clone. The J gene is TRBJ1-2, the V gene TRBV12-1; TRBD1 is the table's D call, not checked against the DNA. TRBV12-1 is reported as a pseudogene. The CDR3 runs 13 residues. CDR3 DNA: TGTGCCAGCAGCTTAAGGGGGTACTATGGCTACACCTTC. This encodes CASSLRGYYGYTF.

The CDR3 sequence is CAWTSKGTGGTEAFF. In DNA, the CDR3 is TGTGCCTGGACTTCTAAAGGGACAGGGGGCACTGAAGCTTTCTTT. The rearrangement joins TRBV30 to TRBJ1-1; 11 bases line up with TRBD1. The V segment lost 4 bases and the J segment 4 bases; nucleotides outside the gene matches: 8. Per the germline V gene, CDR1 is GTSNPN and CDR2 is SVGIG (reference sequence). This CDR3 is built from 15 residues.

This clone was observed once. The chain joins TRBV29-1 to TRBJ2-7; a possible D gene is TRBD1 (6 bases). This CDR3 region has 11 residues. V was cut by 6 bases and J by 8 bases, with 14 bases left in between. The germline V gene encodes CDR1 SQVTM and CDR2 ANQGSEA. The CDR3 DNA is TGCAGCGTGGGCAGTCAGGGGAAGCAGTACTTC. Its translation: CSVGSQGKQYF.

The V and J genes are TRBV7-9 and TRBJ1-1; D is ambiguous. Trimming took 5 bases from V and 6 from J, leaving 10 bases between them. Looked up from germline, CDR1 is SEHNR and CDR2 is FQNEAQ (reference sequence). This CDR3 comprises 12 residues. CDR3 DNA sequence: TGTGCCAGCAGCCCACGGCTGGCTGAAGCTTTCTTT. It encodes CASSPRLAEAFF. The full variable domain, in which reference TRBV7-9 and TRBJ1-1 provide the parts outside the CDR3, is DTGVSQNPRHKITKRGQNVTFRCDPISEHNRLYWYRQTLGQGPEFLTYFQNEAQLEKSRLLSDRFSAERPKGSFSTLEIQRTEQGDSAMYLCASSPRLAEAFFGQGTRLTVV.

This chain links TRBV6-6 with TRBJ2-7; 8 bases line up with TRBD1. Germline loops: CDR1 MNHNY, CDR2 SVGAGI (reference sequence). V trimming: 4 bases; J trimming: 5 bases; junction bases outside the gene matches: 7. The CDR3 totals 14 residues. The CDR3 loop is CASSWVTGAHEQYF. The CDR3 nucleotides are TGTGCCAGCAGTTGGGTGACAGGGGCCCACGAGCAGTACTTC.

The CDR3 DNA is TGTGCCAGCAGCTGGGACAGTAACTATGGCTACACCTTC. Its translation: CASSWDSNYGYTF. The V and J genes are TRBV6-5 and TRBJ1-2; 7 bases line up with TRBD1. The J segment lost 1 base and the V segment lost 6 bases, leaving 2 bases of the junction unmatched. Germline V CDR1 and CDR2: MNHEY, SVGAGI. The CDR3 consists of 13 residues.

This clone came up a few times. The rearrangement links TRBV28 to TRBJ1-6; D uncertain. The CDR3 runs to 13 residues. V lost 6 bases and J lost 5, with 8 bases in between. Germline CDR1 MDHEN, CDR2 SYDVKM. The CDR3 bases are TGTGCCAGCAGACGGGCAAATAATTCACCCCTCCACTTT. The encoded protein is CASRRANNSPLHF.

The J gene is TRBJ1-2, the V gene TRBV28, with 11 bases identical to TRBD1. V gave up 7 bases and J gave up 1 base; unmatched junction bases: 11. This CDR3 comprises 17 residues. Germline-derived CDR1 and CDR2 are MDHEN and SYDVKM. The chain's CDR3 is CASTLFGTGGDNYGYTF. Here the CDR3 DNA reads TGTGCCAGCACCCTTTTTGGGACAGGGGGTGATAACTATGGCTACACCTTC.

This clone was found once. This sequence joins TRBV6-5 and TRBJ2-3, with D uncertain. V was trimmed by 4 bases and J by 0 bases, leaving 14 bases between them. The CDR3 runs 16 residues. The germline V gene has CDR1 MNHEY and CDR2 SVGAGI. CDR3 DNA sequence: TGTGCCAGCAGTTCCACCCCGCGACCGAGCACAGATACGCAGTATTTT. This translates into CASSSTPRPSTDTQYF.

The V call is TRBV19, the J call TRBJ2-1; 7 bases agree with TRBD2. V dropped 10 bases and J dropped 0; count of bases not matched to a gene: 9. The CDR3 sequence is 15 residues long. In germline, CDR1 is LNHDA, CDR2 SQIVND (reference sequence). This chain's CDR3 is CATTPGGSSYNEQFF. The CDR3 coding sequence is TGTGCCACGACGCCCGGGGGGAGCTCCTACAATGAGCAGTTCTTC.

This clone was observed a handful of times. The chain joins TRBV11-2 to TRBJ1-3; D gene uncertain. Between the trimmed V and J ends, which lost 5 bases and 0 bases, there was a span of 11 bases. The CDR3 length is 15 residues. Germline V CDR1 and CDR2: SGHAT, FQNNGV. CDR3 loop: CASSQKGFSGNTIYF. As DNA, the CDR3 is TGTGCCAGCAGCCAAAAAGGATTCTCTGGAAACACCATATATTTT.

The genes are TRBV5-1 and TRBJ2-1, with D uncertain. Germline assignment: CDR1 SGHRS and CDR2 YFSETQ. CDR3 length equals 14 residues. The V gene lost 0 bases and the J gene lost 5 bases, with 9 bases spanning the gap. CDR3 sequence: CASSLGWADNEQFF. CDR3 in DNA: TGCGCCAGCAGCTTGGGGTGGGCAGACAATGAGCAGTTCTTC.

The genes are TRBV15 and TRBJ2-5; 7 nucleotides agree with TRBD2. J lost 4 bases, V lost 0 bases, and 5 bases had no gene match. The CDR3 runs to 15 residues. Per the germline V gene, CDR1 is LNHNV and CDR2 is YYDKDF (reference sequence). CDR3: CATSRDLGGGETQYF. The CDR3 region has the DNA TGTGCCACCAGCAGAGATTTGGGGGGGGGAGAGACCCAGTACTTC.